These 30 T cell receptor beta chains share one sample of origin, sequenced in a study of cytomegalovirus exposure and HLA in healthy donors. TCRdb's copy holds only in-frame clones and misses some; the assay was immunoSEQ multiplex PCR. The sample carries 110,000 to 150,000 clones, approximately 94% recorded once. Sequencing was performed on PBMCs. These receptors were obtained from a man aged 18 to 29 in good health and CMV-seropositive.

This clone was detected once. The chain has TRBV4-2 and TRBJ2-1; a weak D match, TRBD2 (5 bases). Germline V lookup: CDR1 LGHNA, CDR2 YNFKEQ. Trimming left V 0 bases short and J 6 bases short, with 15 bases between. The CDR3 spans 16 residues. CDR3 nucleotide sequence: TGTGCCAGCAGCCAAGACGAAGGAGGCGGATCCAATGAGCAGTTCTTC. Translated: CASSQDEGGGSNEQFF.

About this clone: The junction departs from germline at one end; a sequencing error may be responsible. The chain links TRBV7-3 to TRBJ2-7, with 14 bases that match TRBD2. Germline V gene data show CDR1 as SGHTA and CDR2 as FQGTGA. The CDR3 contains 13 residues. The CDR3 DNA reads TGTGCCAGCAGCTTAGCCCCGGGACTAGCGGGAGTCTTC. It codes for CASSLAPGLAGVF.

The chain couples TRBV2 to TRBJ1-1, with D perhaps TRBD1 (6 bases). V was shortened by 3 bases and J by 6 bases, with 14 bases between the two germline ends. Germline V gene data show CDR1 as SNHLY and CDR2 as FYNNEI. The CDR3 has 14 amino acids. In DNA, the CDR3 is TGTGCCAGCAGTGACTCTACAGGGAGGGCTGAAGCTTTCTTT. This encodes CASSDSTGRAEAFF. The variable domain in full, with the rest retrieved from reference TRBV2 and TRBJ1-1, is EPEVTQTPSHQVTQMGQEVILRCVPISNHLYFYWYRQILGQKVEFLVSFYNNEISEKSEIFDDQFSVERPDGSNFTLKIRSTKLEDSAMYFCASSDSTGRAEAFFGQGTRLTVV.

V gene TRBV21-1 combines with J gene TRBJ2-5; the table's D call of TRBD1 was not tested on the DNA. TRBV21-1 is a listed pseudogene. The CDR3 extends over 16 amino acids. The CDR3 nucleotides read TGTGCCAGCAAAAAACCGGGACAGGGCCTGAAAGAGACCCAGTACTTC. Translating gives CASKKPGQGLKETQYF.

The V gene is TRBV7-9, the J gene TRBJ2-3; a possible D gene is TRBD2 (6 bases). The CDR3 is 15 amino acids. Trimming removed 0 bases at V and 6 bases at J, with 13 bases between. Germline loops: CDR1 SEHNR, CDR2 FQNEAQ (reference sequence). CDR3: CASSLAQGGTDTQYF. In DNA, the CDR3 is TGTGCCAGCAGCTTAGCGCAAGGAGGGACTGATACGCAGTATTTT.

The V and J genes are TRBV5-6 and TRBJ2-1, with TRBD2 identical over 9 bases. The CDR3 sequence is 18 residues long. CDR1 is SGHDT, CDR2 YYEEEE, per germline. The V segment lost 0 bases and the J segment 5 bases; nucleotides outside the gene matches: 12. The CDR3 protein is CASSLELAGPAGHNEQFF. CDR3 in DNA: TGTGCCAGCAGCTTGGAACTAGCGGGCCCCGCCGGCCACAATGAGCAGTTCTTC.

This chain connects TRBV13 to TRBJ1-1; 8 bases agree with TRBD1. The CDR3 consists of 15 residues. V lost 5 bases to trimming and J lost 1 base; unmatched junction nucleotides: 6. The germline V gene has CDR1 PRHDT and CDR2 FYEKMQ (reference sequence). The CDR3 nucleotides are TGTGCCAGCAGCCCGCAGACAGGGGCGAACACTGAAGCTTTCTTT. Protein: CASSPQTGANTEAFF.

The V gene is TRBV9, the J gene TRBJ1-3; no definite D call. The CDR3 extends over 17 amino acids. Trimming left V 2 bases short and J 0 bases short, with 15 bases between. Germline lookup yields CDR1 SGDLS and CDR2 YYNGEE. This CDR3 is CASSVLSDWSSGNTIYF. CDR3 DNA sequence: TGTGCCAGCAGCGTTCTCTCGGACTGGAGCTCTGGAAACACCATATATTTT. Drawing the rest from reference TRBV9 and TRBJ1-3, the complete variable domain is DSGVTQTPKHLITATGQRVTLRCSPRSGDLSVYWYQQSLDQGLQFLIQYYNGEERAKGNILERFSAQQFPDLHSELNLSSLELGDSALYFCASSVLSDWSSGNTIYFGEGSWLTVV.

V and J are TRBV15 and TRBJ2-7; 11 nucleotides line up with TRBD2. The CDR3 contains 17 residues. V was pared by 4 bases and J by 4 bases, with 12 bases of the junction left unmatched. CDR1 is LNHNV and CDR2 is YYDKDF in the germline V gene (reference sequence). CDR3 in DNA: TGTGCCACCAGCACCCCCCATAGCGGGAGGGCCTTATACGAGCAGTACTTC. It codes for CATSTPHSGRALYEQYF.

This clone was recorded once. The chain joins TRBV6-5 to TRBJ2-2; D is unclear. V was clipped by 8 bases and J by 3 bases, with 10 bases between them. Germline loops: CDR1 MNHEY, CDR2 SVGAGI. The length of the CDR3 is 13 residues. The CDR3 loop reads CASSVLYTGELFF. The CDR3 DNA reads TGTGCCAGCTCGGTGCTATACACCGGGGAGCTGTTTTTT.

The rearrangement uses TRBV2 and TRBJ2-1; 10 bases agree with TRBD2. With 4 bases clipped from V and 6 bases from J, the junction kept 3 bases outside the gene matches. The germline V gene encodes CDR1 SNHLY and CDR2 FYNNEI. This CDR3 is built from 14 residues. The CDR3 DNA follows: TGTGCCAGCAGTGGGACTAGCGGCACCAATGAGCAGTTCTTC. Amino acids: CASSGTSGTNEQFF.

The chain's CDR3 is CSVEDLLKGDEQYF. The DNA for the CDR3 is TGCAGCGTTGAAGATCTTTTGAAAGGGGACGAGCAGTACTTC. The rearrangement uses TRBV29-1 and TRBJ2-7; D is perhaps TRBD1 (5 bases). The CDR3 runs 14 residues. Trimming left V 0 bases short and J 5 bases short, with 14 bases between. The germline CDR1 and CDR2 sequences are SQVTM and ANQGSEA.

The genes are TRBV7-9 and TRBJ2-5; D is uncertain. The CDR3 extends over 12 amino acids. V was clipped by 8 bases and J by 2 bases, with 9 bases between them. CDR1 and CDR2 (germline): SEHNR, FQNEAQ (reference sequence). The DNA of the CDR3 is TGTGCCAGCCTTAGCCCTCAAGAGACCCAGTACTTC. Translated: CASLSPQETQYF. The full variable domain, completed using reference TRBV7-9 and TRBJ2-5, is DTGVSQNPRHKITKRGQNVTFRCDPISEHNRLYWYRQTLGQGPEFLTYFQNEAQLEKSRLLSDRFSAERPKGSFSTLEIQRTEQGDSAMYLCASLSPQETQYFGPGTRLLVL.

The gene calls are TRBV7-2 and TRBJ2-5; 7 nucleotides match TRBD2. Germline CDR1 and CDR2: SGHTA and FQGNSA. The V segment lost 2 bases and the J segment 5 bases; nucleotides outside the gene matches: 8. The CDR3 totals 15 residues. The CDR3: CASSLRGREGETQYF. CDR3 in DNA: TGTGCCAGCAGCTTAAGGGGCAGGGAGGGCGAGACCCAGTACTTC.

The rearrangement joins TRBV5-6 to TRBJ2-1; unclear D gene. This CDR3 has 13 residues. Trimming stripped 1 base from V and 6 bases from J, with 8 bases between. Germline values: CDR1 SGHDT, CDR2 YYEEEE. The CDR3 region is CASSLLVFNEQFF. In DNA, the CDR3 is TGTGCCAGCAGCTTGCTAGTTTTCAATGAGCAGTTCTTC.

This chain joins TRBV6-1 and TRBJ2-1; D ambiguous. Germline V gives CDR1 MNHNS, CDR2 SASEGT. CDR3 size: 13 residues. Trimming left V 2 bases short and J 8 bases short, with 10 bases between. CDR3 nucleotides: TGTGCCAGCAGTGAAAGGCGGTTCTATGAGCAGTTCTTC. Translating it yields CASSERRFYEQFF.

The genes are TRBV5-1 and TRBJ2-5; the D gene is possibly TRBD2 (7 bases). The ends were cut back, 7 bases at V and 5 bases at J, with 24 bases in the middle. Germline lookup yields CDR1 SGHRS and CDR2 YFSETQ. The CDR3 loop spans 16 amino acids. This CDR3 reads CASYPRSRGAEETQYF. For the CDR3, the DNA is TGCGCCAGCTACCCCCGCAGTCGGGGGGCGGAGGAGACCCAGTACTTC. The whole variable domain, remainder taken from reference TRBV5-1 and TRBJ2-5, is KAGVTQTPRYLIKTRGQQVTLSCSPISGHRSVSWYQQTPGQGLQFLFEYFSETQRNKGNFPGRFSGRQFSNSRSEMNVSTLELGDSALYLCASYPRSRGAEETQYFGPGTRLLVL.

CDR3: CASSPGLAGDLGEFF. The CDR3 DNA sequence: TGTGCCAGCAGCCCTGGACTAGCGGGAGATCTGGGAGAGTTCTTC. The chain combines TRBV7-9 with TRBJ2-1, with 13 bases identical to TRBD2. Germline CDR1 is SEHNR and CDR2 is FQNEAQ (reference sequence). CDR3 size: 15 residues. After removal of 5 bases from V and 14 bases from J, the junction contained 12 bases not matched to a gene.

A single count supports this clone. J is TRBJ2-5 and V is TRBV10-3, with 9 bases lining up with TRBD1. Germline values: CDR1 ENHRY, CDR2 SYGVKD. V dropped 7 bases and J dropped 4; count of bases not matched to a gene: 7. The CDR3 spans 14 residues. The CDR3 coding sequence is TGTGCCATCAAAACAGGGGGCGAGGGAGAGACCCAGTACTTC. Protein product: CAIKTGGEGETQYF.

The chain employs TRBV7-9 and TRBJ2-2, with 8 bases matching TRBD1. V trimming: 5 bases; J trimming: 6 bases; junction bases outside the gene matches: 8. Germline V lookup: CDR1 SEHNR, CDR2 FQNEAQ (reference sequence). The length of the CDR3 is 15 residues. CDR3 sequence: CASSQSQGAAGELFF. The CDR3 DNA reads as TGTGCCAGCAGCCAAAGCCAGGGGGCTGCCGGGGAGCTGTTTTTT.

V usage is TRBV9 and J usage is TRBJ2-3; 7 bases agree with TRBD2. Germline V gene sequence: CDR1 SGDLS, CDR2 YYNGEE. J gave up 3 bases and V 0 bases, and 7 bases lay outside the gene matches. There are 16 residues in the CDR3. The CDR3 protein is CASSVAISGPTDTQYF. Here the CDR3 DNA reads TGTGCCAGCAGCGTAGCGATTAGCGGGCCGACAGATACGCAGTATTTT.

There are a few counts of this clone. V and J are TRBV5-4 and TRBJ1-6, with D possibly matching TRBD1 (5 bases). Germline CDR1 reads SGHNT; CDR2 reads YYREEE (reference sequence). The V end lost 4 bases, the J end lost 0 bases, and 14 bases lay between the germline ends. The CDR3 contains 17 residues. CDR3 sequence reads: CASSPDTGSSYNSPLHF. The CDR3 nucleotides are TGTGCCAGCAGCCCGGACACTGGTAGCTCCTATAATTCACCCCTCCACTTT.

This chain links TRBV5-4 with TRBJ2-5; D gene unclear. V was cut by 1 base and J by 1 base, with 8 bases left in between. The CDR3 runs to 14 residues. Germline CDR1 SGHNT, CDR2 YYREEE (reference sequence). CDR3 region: CASSLTWAQETQYF. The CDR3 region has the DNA TGTGCCAGCAGCTTGACTTGGGCCCAAGAGACCCAGTACTTC.

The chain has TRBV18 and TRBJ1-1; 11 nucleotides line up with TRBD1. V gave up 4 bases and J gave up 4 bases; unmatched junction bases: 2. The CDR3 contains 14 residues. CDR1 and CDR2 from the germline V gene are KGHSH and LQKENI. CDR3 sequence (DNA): TGTGCCAGCTCACGGGACAGGGGGTCCACTGAAGCTTTCTTT. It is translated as CASSRDRGSTEAFF.

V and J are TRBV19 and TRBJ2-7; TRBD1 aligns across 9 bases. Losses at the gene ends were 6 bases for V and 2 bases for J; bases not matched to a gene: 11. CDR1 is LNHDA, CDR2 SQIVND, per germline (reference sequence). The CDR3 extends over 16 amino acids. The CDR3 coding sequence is TGTGCCAGTAGCAGATCCGGGACAGGGTGGCCCTACGAGCAGTACTTC. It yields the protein CASSRSGTGWPYEQYF.

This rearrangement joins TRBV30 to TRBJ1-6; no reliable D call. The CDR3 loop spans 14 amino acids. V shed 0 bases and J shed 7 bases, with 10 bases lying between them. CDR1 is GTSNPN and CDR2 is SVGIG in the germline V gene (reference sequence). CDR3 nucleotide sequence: TGTGCCTGGAGTGTAGGTACAGTGAATTCACCCCTCCACTTT. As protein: CAWSVGTVNSPLHF.

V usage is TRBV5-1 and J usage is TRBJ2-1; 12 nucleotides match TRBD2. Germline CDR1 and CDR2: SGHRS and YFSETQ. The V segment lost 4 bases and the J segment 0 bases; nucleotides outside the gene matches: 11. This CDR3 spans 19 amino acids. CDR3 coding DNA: TGCGCCAGCAGCGGGAAGACTCTAGCGGGAGGGAGCTCCTACAATGAGCAGTTCTTC. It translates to CASSGKTLAGGSSYNEQFF.

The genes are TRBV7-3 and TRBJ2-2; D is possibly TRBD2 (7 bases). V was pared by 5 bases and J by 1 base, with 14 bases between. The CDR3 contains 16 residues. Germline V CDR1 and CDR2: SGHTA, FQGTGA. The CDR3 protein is CASSPQGGGNTGELFF. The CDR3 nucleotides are TGTGCCAGCAGCCCACAGGGCGGGGGGAACACCGGGGAGCTGTTTTTT. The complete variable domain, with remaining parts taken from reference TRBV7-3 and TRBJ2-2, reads GAGVSQTPSNKVTEKGKYVELRCDPISGHTALYWYRQSLGQGPEFLIYFQGTGAADDSGLPNDRFFAVRPEGSVSTLKIQRTERGDSAVYLCASSPQGGGNTGELFFGEGSRLTVL.

Written as DNA, the CDR3 is TGTGCCAGCAGCCCCCGACTAGCGGGAGGGTACAATGAGCAGTTCTTC. Translated, it gives CASSPRLAGGYNEQFF. The V gene is TRBV11-2, the J gene TRBJ2-1; 14 positions agree with TRBD2. This CDR3 spans 16 amino acids. Germline CDR1 is SGHAT and CDR2 is FQNNGV. V lost 5 bases, J lost 4 bases, and 4 bases stayed unmatched.

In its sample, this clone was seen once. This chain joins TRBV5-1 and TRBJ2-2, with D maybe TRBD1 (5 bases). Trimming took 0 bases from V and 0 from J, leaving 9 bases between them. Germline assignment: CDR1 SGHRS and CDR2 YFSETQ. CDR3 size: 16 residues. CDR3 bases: TGCGCCAGCAGCTTGGACGGACAACCGAACACCGGGGAGCTGTTTTTT. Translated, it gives CASSLDGQPNTGELFF.